The 26 T cell receptor beta chains below all came from one sample that was sequenced in a study of CD8+ T cells in alopecia areata. RNA extraction and reverse transcription yielded cDNA as sequencing template. The method was immunoSEQ multiplex PCR; TCRdb's version includes in-frame clones alone and lacks a portion of them. The sample lists roughly 59,000 clones; about 44% were seen once. The material sequenced was CD8+ T cells sorted from blood, taken at week 0. The receptors were gathered from a human donor with alopecia areata.

The chain has TRBV19 and TRBJ2-2; tentatively, D is TRBD2 (5 bases). The CDR3 is made up of 16 amino acids. V lost 5 bases and J 1 base, leaving 14 bases between the germline ends. Germline V gives CDR1 LNHDA, CDR2 SQIVND (reference sequence). The DNA of the CDR3 is TGTGCCAGTAGTCCCCATCGGGGTCGGAACACCGGGGAGCTGTTTTTT. This translates into CASSPHRGRNTGELFF.

The V gene is TRBV29-1, the J gene TRBJ2-4; TRBD1 might be the D (6 bases). From germline, CDR1 is SQVTM and CDR2 ANQGSEA. Deletions cut 6 bases from V and 0 bases from J, with 15 bases between. The CDR3 has 15 residues. CDR3 protein: CSVETGYLAKNIQYF. Here the CDR3 DNA reads TGCAGCGTGGAAACAGGGTATCTAGCCAAAAACATTCAGTACTTC.

The V call is TRBV29-1, the J call TRBJ1-1; no definite D call. Germline CDR1 reads SQVTM; CDR2 reads ANQGSEA. The CDR3 has 10 amino acids. V was pared by 5 bases and J by 3 bases, with 4 bases between. CDR3 in DNA: TGCAGCGTTCCCGACACTGAAGCTTTCTTT. Encoded protein: CSVPDTEAFF.

The genes are TRBV29-1 and TRBJ2-7, with D perhaps given as TRBD1 or TRBD2 (5 bases each). The CDR3 runs to 14 residues. Germline V lookup: CDR1 SQVTM, CDR2 ANQGSEA. Trimming shortened V by 0 bases and J by 6 bases, and 15 bases separated the two germline ends. The CDR3 DNA is TGCAGCGTTGAAGATCGGACGGGGCGTCGCGAGCAGTACTTC. Its translation: CSVEDRTGRREQYF.

This clone occurred once. The rearrangement joins TRBV7-6 to TRBJ2-3; D not certain. V lost 2 bases and J lost 1, with 10 bases in between. This CDR3 has 15 residues. Germline CDR1 is SGHVS and CDR2 is FNYEAQ. The CDR3 spells CASSLTISGTDTQYF. In DNA, the CDR3 is TGTGCCAGCAGCTTAACAATTTCGGGCACAGATACGCAGTATTTT. Full variable domain (missing parts from reference TRBV7-6 and TRBJ2-3): GAGVSQSPRYKVTKRGQDVALRCDPISGHVSLYWYRQALGQGPEFLTYFNYEAQQDKSGLPNDRFSAERPEGSISTLTIQRTEQRDSAMYRCASSLTISGTDTQYFGPGTRLTVL.

As concerns this clone: At one end, the junction sequence differs from germline, possibly due to a read error. The chain carries TRBV29-1 and TRBJ1-1; D ambiguous. The CDR3 totals 10 residues. Germline V gene sequence: CDR1 SQVTM, CDR2 ANQGSEA. CDR3 region: CSVVESNWFF. In DNA, the CDR3 is TGCAGCGTTGTAGAGTCAAACTGGTTTTTT. Complete variable domain (other parts from reference TRBV29-1 and TRBJ1-1): SAVISQKPSRDICQRGTSLTIQCQVDSQVTMMFWYRQQPGQSLTLIATANQGSEATYESGFVIDKFPISRPNLTFSTLTVSNMSPEDSSIYLCSVVESNWFFGQGTRLTVV.

The chain recombines TRBV29-1 with TRBJ2-7; TRBD1 aligns across 7 bases. Germline CDR1 reads SQVTM; CDR2 reads ANQGSEA. The V segment lost 1 base and the J segment 3 bases; nucleotides outside the gene matches: 0. This CDR3 region has 12 residues. CDR3 region: CSVEGQGYEQYF. The CDR3 bases are TGCAGCGTTGAAGGACAGGGCTACGAGCAGTACTTC.

The chain recombines TRBV2 with TRBJ2-1; D perhaps matches TRBD2 (6 bases). The V end lost 7 bases, the J end lost 0 bases, and 10 bases lay between the germline ends. Germline CDR1 SNHLY, CDR2 FYNNEI. The CDR3 loop spans 14 amino acids. The CDR3 nucleotides read TGTGCCAGCATCGGGAGTCTCTCCTACAATGAGCAGTTCTTC. It yields the protein CASIGSLSYNEQFF.

The V call is TRBV20-1, the J call TRBJ2-1; D is perhaps TRBD2 (5 bases). This CDR3 spans 11 amino acids. Germline V gives CDR1 DFQATT, CDR2 SNEGSKA (reference sequence). CDR3 bases: TGCACTAGGGAGCTATACAATGAGCAGTTCTTC. Translated, it gives CTRELYNEQFF.

Many counts were recorded for this clone. Here the CDR3 DNA reads TGTGCCAGCAGTTTAACGACACTCAGCTACGAGCAGTACTTC. Amino acid sequence: CASSLTTLSYEQYF. The gene calls are TRBV28 and TRBJ2-7; no clear D. This CDR3 is 14 amino acids long. The V gene's germline CDR1 is MDHEN and CDR2 SYDVKM. Trimming cost V 2 bases and J 3 bases, with 11 bases left between them.

This clone was found many times. The CDR3 region has the DNA TGCAGCTCTACCCTATACAATGAGCAGTTCTTC. Translated, it gives CSSTLYNEQFF. V is TRBV20-1 and J is TRBJ2-1; no clear D. The CDR3 is 11 amino acids. The V gene's germline CDR1 is DFQATT and CDR2 SNEGSKA (reference sequence).

The chain joins TRBV18 to TRBJ2-5; possibly TRBD2 for D (6 bases). The V gene's germline CDR1 is KGHSH and CDR2 LQKENI. This CDR3 is 16 amino acids long. Trimming left V 1 base short and J 2 bases short, with 14 bases between. CDR3 sequence (DNA): TGTGCCAGCTCACCACGGCGGAGGGCCCCTCAAGAGACCCAGTACTTC. Translating it yields CASSPRRRAPQETQYF.

The V and J genes are TRBV5-1 and TRBJ2-1; no firm D call. The V end was cut by 5 bases, the J end by 10 bases, with 10 bases between. The length of the CDR3 is 11 residues. Looked up from germline, CDR1 is SGHRS and CDR2 is YFSETQ. The CDR3 coding sequence is TGCGCCAGCAGGATGGCAAGGGAGCAGTTCTTC. Protein sequence: CASRMAREQFF.

In this sample, this clone turned up a few times. This specimen includes other DNA sequences encoding the same CDR3. V and J are TRBV29-1 and TRBJ2-1, with D maybe TRBD1 (7 bases). Trimming left V 1 base short and J 7 bases short, with 23 bases between. CDR3 length: 17 amino acids. From germline, CDR1 is SQVTM and CDR2 ANQGSEA. The CDR3 DNA reads TGCAGCGTTGAAGGAGGGTCGTCAGGGGGGACCGGGAATGAGCAGTTCTTC. It specifies CSVEGGSSGGTGNEQFF.

This clone is a singleton in its sample. This chain connects TRBV6-6 to TRBJ2-5, with D hard to call. This CDR3 region has 12 residues. Per germline, CDR1 MNHNY and CDR2 SVGAGI (reference sequence). The V end lost 11 bases, the J end lost 5 bases, and 15 bases lay between the germline ends. CDR3 DNA: TGTGCCCACGCGCGCTACCGGGAGACCCAGTACTTC. The encoded protein is CAHARYRETQYF.

To note about this clone: Mismatch with germline at one junction end may stem from a read error. The chain uses TRBV5-1 and TRBJ2-7, with D possibly TRBD2 on 6 matching bases. In germline, CDR1 is SGHRS, CDR2 YFSETQ. CDR3 length equals 13 residues. The DNA for the CDR3 is TGCGCCAGCACCTTGGGGGGACCCTACGAGCAGTACTTC. This encodes CASTLGGPYEQYF.

The V call is TRBV11-3, the J call TRBJ2-1; TRBD2 matches at 10 bases. The V gene's germline CDR1 is SGHNT and CDR2 YENEEA. The CDR3 contains 14 residues. The J segment lost 9 bases and the V segment lost 5 bases, leaving 7 bases of the junction unmatched. The DNA of the CDR3 is TGTGCCAGCAGCCCGCAGCGGGAGGGGGGTGAGCAGTTCTTC. This translates into CASSPQREGGEQFF.

The chain combines TRBV27 with TRBJ1-2, with a possible D match to TRBD1 (5 bases). Germline assignment: CDR1 MNHEY and CDR2 SMNVEV (reference sequence). CDR3 size: 15 residues. V was trimmed by 5 bases and J by 4 bases, leaving 17 bases between them. CDR3 in amino acids: CASSLRGLSLYGYTF. In DNA, the CDR3 is TGTGCCAGCAGTCTAAGGGGTCTTAGCCTCTATGGCTACACCTTC.

The J gene is TRBJ2-3, the V gene TRBV29-1, with 9 bases matching TRBD1. J lost 1 base, V lost 2 bases, and 4 bases had no gene match. CDR3 length: 15 amino acids. CDR1 and CDR2 from the germline V gene are SQVTM and ANQGSEA. CDR3 in DNA: TGCAGCGTTGAAATCCGGGACAGGGGCACAGATACGCAGTATTTT. Translated, it gives CSVEIRDRGTDTQYF.

This clone was seen just once. The CDR3 protein is CASSQYPLAGGRVTDTQYF. In nucleotides, the CDR3 is TGCGCCAGCAGCCAATATCCCCTAGCGGGAGGGCGAGTCACAGATACGCAGTATTTT. The V gene is TRBV4-1, the J gene TRBJ2-3, with 12 bases fitting TRBD2. With 2 bases clipped from V and 2 bases from J, the junction kept 11 bases outside the gene matches. The CDR3 is 19 amino acids. Looked up from germline, CDR1 is MGHRA and CDR2 is YSYEKL.

This clone turned up a few times. The chain recombines TRBV4-1 with TRBJ2-7; the match to TRBD2 covers 7 bases. This CDR3 is 14 amino acids long. Germline V lookup: CDR1 MGHRA, CDR2 YSYEKL. V lost 4 bases and J lost 2; bases outside the gene matches: 5. This chain's CDR3 is CASSPRGGPYEQYF. The CDR3 nucleotides are TGCGCCAGCAGCCCCCGCGGGGGACCCTACGAGCAGTACTTC.

The genes are TRBV29-1 and TRBJ2-1; TRBD1 matches at 7 bases. CDR1 is SQVTM, CDR2 ANQGSEA, per germline. The CDR3 has 12 residues. After removal of 3 bases from V and 12 bases from J, the junction contained 8 bases not matched to a gene. The CDR3 region is CSVDHRGLGQFF. CDR3 nucleotides: TGCAGCGTTGACCACAGGGGTCTAGGGCAGTTCTTC.

The CDR3 region is CASSLTGLPTDTQYF. CDR3 DNA: TGTGCCAGCAGCTTGACAGGGCTACCCACAGATACGCAGTATTTT. The chain recombines TRBV5-4 with TRBJ2-3; D is perhaps TRBD1 (6 bases). Trimming shortened V by 1 base and J by 2 bases, and 11 bases separated the two germline ends. Germline V gene sequence: CDR1 SGHNT, CDR2 YYREEE (reference sequence). The CDR3 consists of 15 residues. Combining the CDR3 with reference TRBV5-4 and TRBJ2-3 gives the whole variable domain ETGVTQSPTHLIKTRGQQVTLRCSSQSGHNTVSWYQQALGQGPQFIFQYYREEENGRGNFPPRFSGLQFPNYSSELNVNALELDDSALYLCASSLTGLPTDTQYFGPGTRLTVL.

This clone was found a few times. The V and J genes are TRBV5-6 and TRBJ2-5; D is unresolved. CDR1 is SGHDT and CDR2 is YYEEEE in the germline V gene. V lost 0 bases to trimming and J lost 9 bases, with 12 bases between them. The CDR3 is made up of 13 amino acids. The CDR3 is CASSLGGPQAQYF. CDR3 nucleotides: TGTGCCAGCAGCTTGGGCGGTCCCCAGGCCCAGTACTTC.

The chain recombines TRBV4-2 with TRBJ2-5; 8 bases are a match to TRBD2. Unmatched junction bases numbered 6, after V lost 1 base and J lost 2 bases. Looked up from germline, CDR1 is LGHNA and CDR2 is YNFKEQ. This CDR3 has 16 amino acids. The CDR3 region has the DNA TGTGCCAGCAGCCAAGCACTAGCGGAGGGGCAAGAGACCCAGTACTTC. This translates into CASSQALAEGQETQYF.

The chain combines TRBV7-9 with TRBJ1-2, with D unclear. Trimming removed 6 bases from V and 5 bases from J, with 7 bases in between. The CDR3 extends over 11 amino acids. CDR1 and CDR2 (germline): SEHNR, FQNEAQ (reference sequence). The CDR3 is CASSGIYGYTF. The DNA for the CDR3 is TGTGCCAGCAGTGGGATTTATGGCTACACCTTC.